One and the same sample provided the 17 T cell receptor beta chains below, sequenced in a study of OX40 agonist ivuxolimab in advanced cancers. Produced via immunoSEQ multiplex PCR; TCRdb's table is partial and in-frame only. The sample consists of 25,000 to 35,000 clones, roughly 79% of them appearing once. Sequences were derived from CD4+ or CD8+ T cells sorted from blood, sampled in a trial of the OX40 agonist ivuxolimab. The source is an adult with an advanced solid tumor such as melanoma, head and neck, liver or kidney cancer.

Here the CDR3 reads CASSERTGFLGTDTQYF. The DNA for the CDR3 is TGTGCCAGCAGCGAAAGGACAGGCTTCCTGGGCACAGATACGCAGTATTTT. This sequence joins TRBV2 and TRBJ2-3, with TRBD1 matching 7 bases. V was clipped by 6 bases and J by 1 base; unmatched bases: 13. Germline loops: CDR1 SNHLY, CDR2 FYNNEI. CDR3 size: 17 residues.

The CDR3 nucleotides are TGTGCCACCAGCAGAGGCCCCCCGCGAGACAGGGGGCGAGATACGCAGTATTTT. This translates into CATSRGPPRDRGRDTQYF. This chain links TRBV15 with TRBJ2-3; 10 positions agree with TRBD1. This CDR3 is 18 amino acids long. V lost 1 base and J lost 5; bases outside the gene matches: 12. Germline values: CDR1 LNHNV, CDR2 YYDKDF (reference sequence).

The V gene is TRBV6-5, the J gene TRBJ1-2, with a tentative D call TRBD1 (6 bases). Germline lookup yields CDR1 MNHEY and CDR2 SVGAGI. Trimming pared 2 bases from V and 5 bases from J, leaving 15 bases between. CDR3 length: 15 amino acids. DNA of the CDR3: TGTGCCAGCAGTTACATGTCGACAGGCGGTTATGGCTACACCTTC. Translation gives CASSYMSTGGYGYTF.

This clone has just one count. The V call is TRBV2, the J call TRBJ1-2, with no clear D. CDR3 length equals 12 residues. CDR1 is SNHLY and CDR2 is FYNNEI in the germline V gene. V was trimmed by 6 bases and J by 4 bases, leaving 9 bases between them. The CDR3: CASRARFYGYTF. The CDR3 coding sequence is TGTGCCAGCAGGGCAAGGTTCTATGGCTACACCTTC. The full variable domain, its missing parts supplied by reference TRBV2 and TRBJ1-2, is EPEVTQTPSHQVTQMGQEVILRCVPISNHLYFYWYRQILGQKVEFLVSFYNNEISEKSEIFDDQFSVERPDGSNFTLKIRSTKLEDSAMYFCASRARFYGYTFGSGTRLTVV.

The chain employs TRBV6-5 and TRBJ1-1; D not resolved. Trimming removed 5 bases from V and 3 bases from J, with 16 bases in between. Germline V gene lookup returns CDR1 MNHEY and CDR2 SVGAGI. CDR3 size: 15 residues. CDR3 nucleotide sequence: TGTGCCAGCAGTCCCGTGATAGGGCTGGACACTGAAGCTTTCTTT. Encoded protein: CASSPVIGLDTEAFF.

This clone occurred a few times. The genes are TRBV7-9 and TRBJ2-7; D unresolved. With 5 bases removed from V and 4 bases from J, the gap between germline ends came to 21 bases. Germline-derived CDR1 and CDR2 are SEHNR and FQNEAQ (reference sequence). The CDR3 covers 16 residues. The chain's CDR3 is CASSPSSIATRYEQYF. The CDR3 region has the DNA TGTGCCAGCAGCCCCAGTTCCATCGCCACCCGGTACGAGCAGTACTTC.

The DNA of the CDR3 is TGTGCCAGCACCCCAGTAAGCTCCTACGAGCAGTACTTC. Its translation: CASTPVSSYEQYF. The J gene is TRBJ2-7, the V gene TRBV2; D remains unclear. In germline, CDR1 is SNHLY, CDR2 FYNNEI. The V gene lost 7 bases and the J gene lost 0 bases, with 10 bases spanning the gap. The CDR3 extends over 13 amino acids.

The chain has TRBV11-2 and TRBJ2-7; possible D gene TRBD2, 6 bases. The germline V and J ends were trimmed by 4 bases and 0 bases, with 16 bases remaining between them. Germline assignment: CDR1 SGHAT and CDR2 FQNNGV. The CDR3 consists of 16 residues. Here the CDR3 reads CASSSGGAGPSYEQYF. The CDR3 DNA reads TGTGCCAGCAGCTCGGGCGGGGCGGGGCCCTCCTACGAGCAGTACTTC.

In its sample, this clone was seen a few times. The CDR3 reads CASSLVGSGGAQKNIQYF. CDR3 nucleotides: TGTGCCAGCAGCTTAGTTGGTAGCGGGGGGGCTCAAAAAAACATTCAGTACTTC. This chain uses TRBV11-2 with TRBJ2-4, with TRBD2 matching 11 bases. The V and J ends lost 1 base and 4 bases, in that order; junction bases with no gene match: 9. Germline-derived CDR1 and CDR2 are SGHAT and FQNNGV. This CDR3 region has 18 residues.

This chain uses TRBV19 with TRBJ2-2, with D unresolved. From germline, CDR1 is LNHDA and CDR2 SQIVND (reference sequence). Trimming cost V 5 bases and J 3 bases, with 10 bases left between them. This CDR3 is built from 14 residues. This CDR3 is CASSPRPYTGELFF. The DNA of the CDR3 is TGTGCCAGTAGTCCCCGACCTTACACCGGGGAGCTGTTTTTT.

DNA for the CDR3: TGTGCCAGTAGTATAGAAGGGACTAGCGGGGGGGCCGGGGAGACCCAGTACTTC. Translating it yields CASSIEGTSGGAGETQYF. The V and J genes are TRBV19 and TRBJ2-5, with 16 bases that match TRBD2. CDR1 LNHDA and CDR2 SQIVND come from the germline V gene (reference sequence). The V segment lost 0 bases and the J segment 5 bases; nucleotides outside the gene matches: 6. This CDR3 is 18 amino acids long.

This clone was seen a handful of times. The rearrangement links TRBV28 to TRBJ1-6; possible D gene TRBD1, 6 bases. Germline loops: CDR1 MDHEN, CDR2 SYDVKM. The V end lost 7 bases, the J end lost 10 bases, and 17 bases lay between the germline ends. This CDR3 is 14 amino acids long. In nucleotides, the CDR3 is TGTGCCAGCACCTACCAGGGGATTGGATCACCCCTCCACTTT. It encodes CASTYQGIGSPLHF.

The chain has TRBV5-8 and TRBJ1-1; D ambiguous. CDR1 and CDR2 (germline): SGHTS, YDEGEE. This CDR3 region has 13 residues. Trimming stripped 4 bases from V and 1 base from J, with 8 bases between. CDR3 coding DNA: TGTGCCAGCAGCCCCGCGGGGAACACTGAAGCTTTCTTT. Its protein product is CASSPAGNTEAFF.

A few counts support this clone. The chain links TRBV19 to TRBJ2-5; D ambiguous. Germline loops: CDR1 LNHDA, CDR2 SQIVND (reference sequence). The length of the CDR3 is 15 residues. Trimming removed 5 bases at V and 5 bases at J, with 18 bases between. The CDR3: CASSPGTTQSETQYF. CDR3 DNA: TGTGCCAGTAGTCCAGGAACTACGCAGTCGGAGACCCAGTACTTC.

The chain has TRBV29-1 and TRBJ2-7, with TRBD1 matching 7 bases. Germline V gene sequence: CDR1 SQVTM, CDR2 ANQGSEA. CDR3 length equals 13 residues. Trimming took 6 bases from V and 0 from J; bases not matched to a gene: 5. The CDR3: CSVYTGASYEQYF. In nucleotides, the CDR3 is TGCAGCGTGTATACAGGGGCCTCCTACGAGCAGTACTTC.

J is TRBJ2-3 and V is TRBV2; D not resolved. CDR3 length equals 15 residues. Trimming removed 5 bases at V and 2 bases at J, with 14 bases between. The germline CDR1 and CDR2 sequences are SNHLY and FYNNEI. The CDR3 DNA reads TGTGCCAGCAGTTCCCAGGACCCCCCCACAGATACGCAGTATTTT. Its protein product is CASSSQDPPTDTQYF.

CDR3 protein: CASSAMRGGGNQPQHF. DNA of the CDR3: TGTGCCAGCAGTGCGATGCGAGGGGGCGGCAATCAGCCCCAGCATTTT. The chain uses TRBV6-1 and TRBJ1-5, with 7 bases fitting TRBD1. The CDR3 consists of 16 residues. Germline V CDR1 and CDR2: MNHNS, SASEGT. Trimming cost V 4 bases and J 2 bases; bases outside gene matches: 8.